This TCR beta chain was captured by sequencing in a study of response to subunit inactivated influenza vaccine. TCRdb called the RT-PCR reads again in MiXCR, with one record for every CDR3 protein. Found here are 710,000 or so distinct CDR3 sequences, roughly 14% of them singletons; the top ten hold 11%. In its sample, this clonotype was seen a few times. The antigen is unknown. Whole-study results and caveats: That few new T cells are recruited by each seasonal influenza vaccination was the authors' suggestion.

Germline CDR1 reads SGHRS; CDR2 reads YFSETQ. The CDR3 runs 14 residues. J gave up 9 bases and V 4 bases, and 10 bases lay outside the gene matches. The J gene is TRBJ2-7, the V gene TRBV5-1; TRBD2 matches at 10 bases. The sample consisted of PBMCs from blood, taken 11 to 12 days after vaccination. The TCR originated in a man aged 50-59 years who received an inactivated influenza vaccine. CDR3 sequence reads: CASSHGTSVPLQYF. Written as DNA, the CDR3 is TGCGCCAGCAGCCATGGGACTAGCGTACCATTGCAGTACTTC.